Below, 12 T cell receptor beta chains from the same sample are listed, as sequenced in a study of T cell repertoires in cytomegalovirus infection. TCRdb processed the reads anew with MiXCR; each CDR3 protein has one entry. Among a few hundred thousand distinct CDR3 sequences, 40% were seen once, and the ten largest hold about 48%. The antigens these receptors bind are not known. The material was cultured PBMCs, obtained from culture after CMV antigen stimulation. These receptors all stem from a human donor in good health (CMV status not recorded). Some clones in this sample may be carry-over from other donors' samples.

This chain connects TRBV19 to TRBJ2-1; TRBD2 aligns across 11 bases. Germline V gene data show CDR1 as LNHDA and CDR2 as SQIVND (reference sequence). This CDR3 contains 16 residues. V shed 0 bases and J 7 bases; nucleotides not matched to a gene: 5. The CDR3 DNA reads TGTGCCAGTAGTATAGAGGCTAGCGGGGGGATAAATGAGCAGTTCTTC. This gives the protein CASSIEASGGINEQFF.

This clonotype was counted only a few times. The chain carries TRBV7-2 and TRBJ2-7; D is undetermined. This CDR3 has 17 residues. CDR1 and CDR2 from the germline V gene are SGHTA and FQGNSA. Trimming took off 0 bases at V and 4 bases at J, with 19 bases between the two ends. The CDR3: CASSLAASPLGQYEQYF. The CDR3 coding sequence is TGTGCCAGCAGCTTAGCGGCGTCTCCCCTAGGGCAATACGAGCAGTACTTC.

This clonotype was seen more than once but under ten times. The rearrangement uses TRBV7-8 and TRBJ2-3, with a tentative D call TRBD1 (5 bases). CDR3 length equals 15 residues. Germline values: CDR1 SGHVS, CDR2 FQNEAQ. With 1 base removed from V and 3 bases from J, the gap between germline ends came to 11 bases. Here the CDR3 DNA reads TGTGCCAGCAGCTTAGATAGGACATTGACAGATACGCAGTATTTT. Amino acids: CASSLDRTLTDTQYF.

The V and J genes are TRBV11-3 and TRBJ2-5; a weak D match, TRBD2 (7 bases). Between the trimmed V and J ends, which lost 5 bases and 5 bases, there was a span of 15 bases. CDR1 and CDR2 from the germline V gene are SGHNT and YENEEA. This CDR3 comprises 14 residues. The CDR3 loop reads CASSQSGGRETQYF. The CDR3 region has the DNA TGTGCCAGCAGCCAGTCGGGGGGCAGGGAGACCCAGTACTTC.

V is TRBV5-6 and J is TRBJ2-7; 7 positions match TRBD1. Germline values: CDR1 SGHDT, CDR2 YYEEEE. The J segment lost 5 bases and the V segment lost 4 bases, leaving 6 bases of the junction unmatched. The CDR3 spans 13 residues. The CDR3 reads CASSPAGGHEQYF. The CDR3 coding sequence is TGTGCCAGCAGCCCGGCAGGGGGTCACGAGCAGTACTTC.

V and J are TRBV10-3 and TRBJ2-5; TRBD2 is a possible D gene (6 bases). This CDR3 has 14 amino acids. The V and J ends lost 6 bases and 6 bases respectively, with 17 bases between them. Germline V gene data show CDR1 as ENHRY and CDR2 as SYGVKD. This CDR3 reads CAISASGTEKTQYF. The DNA of the CDR3 is TGTGCCATCAGCGCCTCCGGGACTGAAAAGACCCAGTACTTC.

The V and J genes are TRBV18 and TRBJ2-5, with 8 bases aligning to TRBD1. The CDR3 runs to 17 residues. V shed 2 bases, J shed 7 bases, and the junction held 15 bases outside the gene matches. The germline gives CDR1 KGHSH, CDR2 LQKENI. The CDR3: CASSPGLRDRGGGTQYF. Here the CDR3 DNA reads TGTGCCAGCTCACCAGGCCTCCGTGACAGGGGAGGTGGGACCCAGTACTTC.

CDR3 bases: TGCGCCAGCAGCTCCAGGGTTTCGCAAGAGACCCAGTACTTC. It yields the protein CASSSRVSQETQYF. The chain recombines TRBV5-1 with TRBJ2-5, with D possibly TRBD1 on 5 matching bases. The CDR3 sequence is 14 residues long. The V gene's germline CDR1 is SGHRS and CDR2 YFSETQ. V was pared by 3 bases and J by 2 bases, with 11 bases between.

This clonotype was seen only a few times. V and J are TRBV6-1 and TRBJ2-3; 7 nucleotides align to TRBD2. Trimming at V came to 5 bases and at J to 2 bases, leaving 10 bases not matched to a gene. From germline, CDR1 is MNHNS and CDR2 SASEGT. The CDR3 is 16 residues long. The CDR3 region is CASSRRTGLNTDTQYF. The CDR3 nucleotides are TGTGCCAGCAGTCGAAGGACGGGACTAAACACAGATACGCAGTATTTT.

The chain recombines TRBV4-3 with TRBJ2-1, with 8 bases identical to TRBD1. Unmatched junction bases numbered 14, after V lost 3 bases and J lost 7 bases. This CDR3 has 17 amino acids. Germline V CDR1 and CDR2: LGHNA, YSLEER. CDR3 protein: CASSHFGGQGAINEQFF. The CDR3 DNA reads TGCGCCAGCAGCCATTTTGGGGGGCAGGGGGCGATAAATGAGCAGTTCTTC.

The rearrangement links TRBV5-5 to TRBJ1-1; D not certain. CDR1 and CDR2 from the germline V gene are SGHKS and YYEKEE (reference sequence). With 4 bases removed from V and 6 bases from J, the gap between germline ends came to 16 bases. The CDR3 runs to 14 residues. CDR3 residues: CASSPFQSQAEAFF. The CDR3 DNA follows: TGTGCCAGCAGCCCTTTTCAGTCCCAAGCTGAAGCTTTCTTT.

This clonotype has a handful of counts. The chain employs TRBV7-9 and TRBJ1-5; D might be TRBD1 (6 bases). The CDR3 consists of 14 residues. V was trimmed by 5 bases and J by 7 bases, leaving 15 bases between them. Germline-derived CDR1 and CDR2 are SEHNR and FQNEAQ (reference sequence). CDR3 residues: CASSPSGAQQPQHF. The CDR3, as DNA: TGTGCCAGCAGCCCTTCGGGGGCGCAACAGCCCCAGCATTTT.